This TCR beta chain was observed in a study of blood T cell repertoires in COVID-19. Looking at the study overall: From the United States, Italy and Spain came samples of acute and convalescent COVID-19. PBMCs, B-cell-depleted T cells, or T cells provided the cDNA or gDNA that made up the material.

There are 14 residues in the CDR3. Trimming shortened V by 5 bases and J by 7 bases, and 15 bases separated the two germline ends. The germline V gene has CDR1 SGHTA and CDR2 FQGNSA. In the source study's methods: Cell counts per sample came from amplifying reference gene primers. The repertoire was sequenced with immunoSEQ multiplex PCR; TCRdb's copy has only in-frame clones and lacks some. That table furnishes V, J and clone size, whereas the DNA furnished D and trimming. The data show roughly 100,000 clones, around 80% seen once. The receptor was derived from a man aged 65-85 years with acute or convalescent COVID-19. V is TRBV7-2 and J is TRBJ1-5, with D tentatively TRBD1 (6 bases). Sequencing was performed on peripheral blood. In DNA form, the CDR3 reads TGTGCCAGCAGCCCCCAGGGGCTTAAGCAGCCCCAGCATTTT. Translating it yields CASSPQGLKQPQHF.